These 11 T cell receptor beta chains originate from one sample sequenced in a study of blood T cell repertoires in COVID-19. Some clones are missing from TCRdb's copy, which holds only in-frame ones; the method was immunoSEQ multiplex PCR. The sample includes approximately 200,000 clones, about 81% of them seen just once. Sequencing was carried out using peripheral blood. All receptors come from a woman of 80 years or more with COVID-19, enrolled during active disease.

This clone was detected a few times. The chain combines TRBV5-1 with TRBJ2-3; D is perhaps TRBD2 (6 bases). In germline, CDR1 is SGHRS, CDR2 YFSETQ. The CDR3 consists of 13 residues. Trimming pared 7 bases from V and 6 bases from J, leaving 15 bases between. CDR3 in DNA: TGCGCCAGCGCCCCAAGGAGCGGGGATACGCAGTATTTT. Amino acid sequence: CASAPRSGDTQYF.

V gene TRBV5-1 combines with J gene TRBJ1-2; 8 nucleotides align to TRBD1. Looked up from germline, CDR1 is SGHRS and CDR2 is YFSETQ. This CDR3 is 16 amino acids long. Trimming at V came to 4 bases and at J to 7 bases, leaving 15 bases not matched to a gene. CDR3: CASSRAPNTGGGGYTF. CDR3 nucleotides: TGCGCCAGCAGCCGTGCCCCCAACACAGGGGGGGGTGGCTACACCTTC. Full variable domain (rest looked up from reference TRBV5-1 and TRBJ1-2): KAGVTQTPRYLIKTRGQQVTLSCSPISGHRSVSWYQQTPGQGLQFLFEYFSETQRNKGNFPGRFSGRQFSNSRSEMNVSTLELGDSALYLCASSRAPNTGGGGYTFGSGTRLTVV.

CDR3 sequence: CASSLKSWTSGYNEQFF. CDR3 in DNA: TGTGCCAGCAGCCTGAAGTCCTGGACTAGCGGCTACAATGAGCAGTTCTTC. The chain links TRBV28 to TRBJ2-1, with 10 bases aligning to TRBD2. This CDR3 has 17 residues. Per the germline V gene, CDR1 is MDHEN and CDR2 is SYDVKM. Trimming cost V 6 bases and J 3 bases; bases outside gene matches: 11.

The rearrangement uses TRBV28 and TRBJ1-4, with 7 bases fitting TRBD1. Germline CDR1 MDHEN, CDR2 SYDVKM. Unmatched junction bases numbered 13, after V lost 5 bases and J lost 7 bases. This CDR3 is 16 amino acids long. The chain's CDR3 is CASSHPGKAGGEKLFF. DNA of the CDR3: TGTGCCAGCAGTCACCCGGGGAAGGCAGGGGGTGAAAAACTGTTTTTT.

The V gene is TRBV7-9, the J gene TRBJ2-7; a weak D match, TRBD2 (6 bases). The germline V gene encodes CDR1 SEHNR and CDR2 FQNEAQ (reference sequence). This CDR3 spans 15 amino acids. Trimming removed 4 bases at V and 6 bases at J, with 19 bases between. Here the CDR3 reads CASSSPLGLVGEQYF. The CDR3 nucleotides are TGTGCCAGCAGCTCCCCGCTGGGACTGGTGGGCGAGCAGTACTTC.

The V and J genes are TRBV18 and TRBJ2-2; 8 bases are a match to TRBD1. Germline loops: CDR1 KGHSH, CDR2 LQKENI. V was pared by 2 bases and J by 4 bases, with 12 bases of the junction left unmatched. The CDR3 has 18 residues. The CDR3 region has the DNA TGTGCCAGCTCACCAATGGCCAGGGGGCAGTCCGGCACCGGGGAGCTGTTTTTT. Translating it yields CASSPMARGQSGTGELFF.

This chain connects TRBV6-1 to TRBJ2-7; 7 bases agree with TRBD2. The CDR3 runs to 14 residues. V lost 5 bases and J lost 3; bases outside the gene matches: 7. Germline V lookup: CDR1 MNHNS, CDR2 SASEGT. CDR3 residues: CASSYGTSVYEQYF. CDR3 sequence (DNA): TGTGCCAGCAGTTATGGCACTAGCGTCTACGAGCAGTACTTC.

Only a few counts were recorded for this clone. CDR3 sequence reads: CASRGRGTYEQYF. Here the CDR3 DNA reads TGTGCCAGTAGGGGCAGGGGCACCTACGAGCAGTACTTC. V gene TRBV19 combines with J gene TRBJ2-7; tentatively, D is TRBD1 (6 bases). Germline V lookup: CDR1 LNHDA, CDR2 SQIVND (reference sequence). The ends were cut back, 6 bases at V and 2 bases at J, with 11 bases in the middle. The CDR3 runs to 13 residues.

The chain couples TRBV5-1 to TRBJ2-1; 7 nucleotides align to TRBD1. There are 14 residues in the CDR3. V was pared by 3 bases and J by 2 bases, with 2 bases of the junction left unmatched. Per germline, CDR1 SGHRS and CDR2 YFSETQ. The CDR3: CASSSQGAYNEQFF. CDR3 coding DNA: TGCGCCAGCAGCTCTCAGGGGGCCTACAATGAGCAGTTCTTC.

This chain joins TRBV2 and TRBJ2-7, with 7 bases matching TRBD2. CDR3 length equals 15 residues. Germline CDR1 SNHLY, CDR2 FYNNEI. V dropped 6 bases and J dropped 0; count of bases not matched to a gene: 8. CDR3 nucleotide sequence: TGTGCCAGCAGAGCAGGGACTACCAACTCCTACGAGCAGTACTTC. Amino acid sequence: CASRAGTTNSYEQYF. Combining the CDR3 with reference TRBV2 and TRBJ2-7 gives the whole variable domain EPEVTQTPSHQVTQMGQEVILRCVPISNHLYFYWYRQILGQKVEFLVSFYNNEISEKSEIFDDQFSVERPDGSNFTLKIRSTKLEDSAMYFCASRAGTTNSYEQYFGPGTRLTVT.

This clone has only a few counts. This sample includes further DNA sequences coding for the same CDR3. V usage is TRBV11-3 and J usage is TRBJ2-7, with 9 bases that match TRBD1. Trimming cost V 4 bases and J 5 bases; bases outside gene matches: 9. Germline V lookup: CDR1 SGHNT, CDR2 YENEEA. The CDR3 has 15 amino acids. The CDR3 nucleotides are TGTGCCAGCAGCTCGAAACGGACAGGGGCTGACGAGCAGTACTTC. This encodes CASSSKRTGADEQYF.